The 32 T cell receptor beta chains below come from one sample, sequenced in a study of PD-1 blockade in classical Hodgkin lymphoma (dated by TCRdb to the early 2020s). The library was built by means of the immunoSEQ multiplex PCR assay. The table was pulled from immuneACCESS by TCRdb, which kept in-frame rearrangements only. Such tables lose some clones; where checked, under half of the loss comes from unresolved V genes, and the rest has no known cause. The table for this sample lists tens of thousands of clones; roughly nine tenths of them were counted only once. Around 9.7% of the sample comes from the top ten. This specimen's time point label, per the study, means: cycle 1 day 1 (C1D1), immediately before nivolumab initiation. Every trial patient had relapsed following autologous stem cell transplantation, and prior brentuximab vedotin exposure was what differed among cohorts A, B and C. Material: peripheral blood mononuclear cells (PBMCs), obtained at baseline. These receptors all stem from a human donor with classical Hodgkin lymphoma.

The chain has TRBV28 and TRBJ2-5; 7 bases match TRBD2. Germline CDR1 MDHEN, CDR2 SYDVKM. This CDR3 region has 13 residues. The V segment lost 6 bases and the J segment 5 bases; nucleotides outside the gene matches: 6. The CDR3, as DNA: TGTGCCAGCAGGGGAGCGGGAAAGGAGACCCAGTACTTC. Protein: CASRGAGKETQYF.

This chain joins TRBV27 and TRBJ2-3; possible D gene TRBD2, 5 bases. CDR3 length equals 14 residues. V was cut by 3 bases and J by 2 bases, with 9 bases left in between. Germline V CDR1 and CDR2: MNHEY, SMNVEV (reference sequence). This CDR3 is CASSFRGYTDTQYF. The DNA of the CDR3 is TGTGCCAGCAGTTTTCGCGGGTACACAGATACGCAGTATTTT.

The J gene is TRBJ2-2, the V gene TRBV5-1, with D hard to call. The V and J ends lost 0 bases and 1 base respectively, with 10 bases between them. This CDR3 region has 16 residues. Germline loops: CDR1 SGHRS, CDR2 YFSETQ. The chain's CDR3 is CASSLVLSLNTGELFF. DNA for the CDR3: TGCGCCAGCAGCTTGGTTTTGTCCTTGAACACCGGGGAGCTGTTTTTT.

The J gene is TRBJ2-5, the V gene TRBV10-2, with TRBD2 identical over 13 bases. Germline V gene data show CDR1 as WSHSY and CDR2 as SAAADI. The CDR3 has 16 residues. With V trimmed by 0 bases and J by 3 bases, 1 base remained unmatched. CDR3 in DNA: TGCGCCAGCAGTGAGTCGGGACTAGCGGGGAAAGAGACCCAGTACTTC. Amino acid sequence: CASSESGLAGKETQYF.

This clone came up once. The rearrangement joins TRBV19 to TRBJ1-6, with TRBD1 identical over 7 bases. From germline, CDR1 is LNHDA and CDR2 SQIVND (reference sequence). This CDR3 is 13 amino acids long. V trimming: 6 bases; J trimming: 5 bases; junction bases outside the gene matches: 1. The CDR3 bases are TGTGCCAGTAGCGGACAGGATAATTCACCCCTCCACTTT. It codes for CASSGQDNSPLHF.

The CDR3 DNA is TGCGCCAGCAGTGCTGGCAGTAACAATGAGCAGTTCTTC. This gives the protein CASSAGSNNEQFF. The chain uses TRBV10-2 and TRBJ2-1; no clear D gene. This CDR3 has 13 residues. Per germline, CDR1 WSHSY and CDR2 SAAADI. Trimming stripped 4 bases from V and 5 bases from J, with 9 bases between.

This sequence joins TRBV18 and TRBJ1-1; D unclear. From germline, CDR1 is KGHSH and CDR2 LQKENI. Trimming pared 1 base from V and 3 bases from J, leaving 9 bases between. There are 14 residues in the CDR3. In nucleotides, the CDR3 is TGTGCCAGCTCACCACAGAGTAAGGACACTGAAGCTTTCTTT. Translated, it gives CASSPQSKDTEAFF.

The chain couples TRBV7-2 to TRBJ2-3, with 9 bases aligning to TRBD1. Germline CDR1 reads SGHTA; CDR2 reads FQGNSA. The junction had 5 bases not matched to a gene; V was cut back by 2 bases and J by 5 bases. CDR3 size: 15 residues. CDR3 sequence: CASSLSGQGRDTQYF. CDR3 nucleotide sequence: TGTGCCAGCAGCTTATCGGGACAGGGAAGAGATACGCAGTATTTT.

This clone has just one count. The V and J genes are TRBV6-5 and TRBJ2-7; D call uncertain. Germline assignment: CDR1 MNHEY and CDR2 SVGAGI. This CDR3 comprises 13 residues. Trimming left V 0 bases short and J 1 base short, with 4 bases between. This CDR3 is CASSYSLSYEQYF. The CDR3 DNA reads as TGTGCCAGCAGTTACTCCCTTTCCTACGAGCAGTACTTC.

This clone was picked up a small number of times. The genes are TRBV10-3 and TRBJ1-3, with a weak D call TRBD1 (6 bases). The germline V gene has CDR1 ENHRY and CDR2 SYGVKD. V was shortened by 3 bases and J by 0 bases, with 12 bases between the two germline ends. This CDR3 region has 16 residues. CDR3 in DNA: TGTGCCATCAGTGATCCGGGGACACCCTCTGGAAACACCATATATTTT. This encodes CAISDPGTPSGNTIYF.

The rearrangement links TRBV19 to TRBJ2-1; possible D gene TRBD1, 6 bases. This CDR3 is 13 amino acids long. Looked up from germline, CDR1 is LNHDA and CDR2 is SQIVND (reference sequence). The V end was cut by 9 bases, the J end by 0 bases, with 9 bases between. DNA for the CDR3: TGTGCCAGCAGGACAGCCTCCTACAATGAGCAGTTCTTC. It encodes CASRTASYNEQFF. Full variable domain (remainder filled in from reference TRBV19 and TRBJ2-1): DGGITQSPKYLFRKEGQNVTLSCEQNLNHDAMYWYRQDPGQGLRLIYYSQIVNDFQKGDIAEGYSVSREKKESFPLTVTSAQKNPTAFYLCASRTASYNEQFFGPGTRLTVL.

This chain joins TRBV5-1 and TRBJ1-2, with a possible D match to TRBD1 (5 bases). Deletions cut 0 bases from V and 1 base from J, with 7 bases between. In germline, CDR1 is SGHRS, CDR2 YFSETQ. The CDR3 contains 14 residues. The CDR3 DNA reads as TGCGCCAGCAGCTTGGACCAGGGTAACTATGGCTACACCTTC. The encoded protein is CASSLDQGNYGYTF.

The chain recombines TRBV6-5 with TRBJ2-1, with 8 bases matching TRBD2. The V and J ends lost 2 bases and 15 bases, in that order; junction bases with no gene match: 6. CDR1 MNHEY and CDR2 SVGAGI come from the germline V gene. This CDR3 contains 12 residues. The chain's CDR3 is CASSYPPSGGFF. The CDR3 DNA follows: TGTGCCAGCAGTTACCCCCCCAGCGGGGGGTTCTTC.

The chain carries TRBV27 and TRBJ2-5; 16 bases are shared with TRBD2. The CDR3 covers 19 residues. Germline CDR1 and CDR2: MNHEY and SMNVEV (reference sequence). V shed 7 bases, J shed 5 bases, and the junction held 16 bases outside the gene matches. The CDR3 loop reads CASTQRHTGTSGRVETQYF. The DNA for the CDR3 is TGTGCCAGCACCCAAAGACACACGGGGACTAGCGGGAGGGTGGAGACCCAGTACTTC.

The chain is built from TRBV18 and TRBJ2-1; possible D gene TRBD2, 6 bases. The germline V gene encodes CDR1 KGHSH and CDR2 LQKENI. The CDR3 is 18 amino acids. Trimming left V 6 bases short and J 1 base short, with 22 bases between. In nucleotides, the CDR3 is TGTGCCAGCTCCCGAACAGGACCGGCAGGAGGGTCCTACAATGAGCAGTTCTTC. This encodes CASSRTGPAGGSYNEQFF.

The chain uses TRBV28 and TRBJ1-6, with 8 bases that match TRBD1. J gave up 5 bases and V 10 bases, and 7 bases lay outside the gene matches. The CDR3 covers 14 residues. Germline V lookup: CDR1 MDHEN, CDR2 SYDVKM. The DNA of the CDR3 is TGTGCCACCAGACCAGGGGGCAATAATTCACCCCTCCACTTT. It is translated as CATRPGGNNSPLHF.

This rearrangement joins TRBV6-1 to TRBJ2-5, with D perhaps given as TRBD1 or TRBD2 (5 bases each). The V end was cut by 1 base, the J end by 1 base, with 13 bases between. The CDR3 contains 16 residues. Germline V CDR1 and CDR2: MNHNS, SASEGT. The DNA for the CDR3 is TGTGCCAGCAGTGAAGGTTCTAGGGGAGTCCAAGAGACCCAGTACTTC. This gives the protein CASSEGSRGVQETQYF.

This sequence joins TRBV7-8 and TRBJ2-5, with 14 positions matching TRBD2. Germline V gene data show CDR1 as SGHVS and CDR2 as FQNEAQ. V lost 5 bases and J lost 4; bases outside the gene matches: 6. The CDR3 loop spans 16 amino acids. The CDR3 loop is CASSPLGLAGAETQYF. The DNA for the CDR3 is TGTGCCAGCAGCCCCTTGGGACTAGCGGGAGCAGAGACCCAGTACTTC. Supplemented by reference TRBV7-8 and TRBJ2-5, the full variable domain reads GAGVSQSPRYKVAKRGQDVALRCDPISGHVSLFWYQQALGQGPEFLTYFQNEAQLDKSGLPSDRFFAERPEGSVSTLKIQRTQQEDSAVYLCASSPLGLAGAETQYFGPGTRLLVL.

This clone has only one observation. The chain employs TRBV15 and TRBJ1-5; 8 bases are shared with TRBD1. Losses at the gene ends were 0 bases for V and 6 bases for J; bases not matched to a gene: 7. CDR3 length equals 16 residues. The germline CDR1 and CDR2 sequences are LNHNV and YYDKDF (reference sequence). The CDR3, as DNA: TGTGCCACCAGCAGAGATGTCGGACAGGGTTCTCAGCCCCAGCATTTT. Translated, it gives CATSRDVGQGSQPQHF.

The rearrangement links TRBV6-5 to TRBJ1-1, with D maybe TRBD1 (5 bases). The germline gives CDR1 MNHEY, CDR2 SVGAGI. This CDR3 is built from 13 residues. V lost 2 bases and J 10 bases, leaving 14 bases between the germline ends. This chain's CDR3 is CASSYGRPGGAFF. DNA for the CDR3: TGTGCCAGCAGTTACGGGCGTCCGGGGGGAGCTTTCTTT.

In its sample, this clone was seen once. The V and J genes are TRBV10-3 and TRBJ2-7; D is ambiguous. Germline CDR1 ENHRY, CDR2 SYGVKD. The CDR3 is made up of 14 amino acids. The V gene lost 2 bases and the J gene lost 4 bases, with 12 bases spanning the gap. The CDR3 loop reads CAISEKWTRYEQYF. The CDR3, as DNA: TGTGCCATCAGTGAGAAATGGACGAGATACGAGCAGTACTTC.

The CDR3 here is CASSLDNRNSPLHF. Written as DNA, the CDR3 is TGTGCCAGCAGCTTGGATAACAGGAATTCACCCCTCCACTTT. This rearrangement joins TRBV5-4 to TRBJ1-6; the D gene is possibly TRBD1 (5 bases). CDR3 length: 14 amino acids. CDR1 and CDR2 from the germline V gene are SGHNT and YYREEE (reference sequence). V was clipped by 0 bases and J by 7 bases, with 8 bases between them.

The chain combines TRBV10-3 with TRBJ1-2; D unresolved. This CDR3 contains 14 residues. Trimming pared 8 bases from V and 5 bases from J, leaving 18 bases between. The germline V gene encodes CDR1 ENHRY and CDR2 SYGVKD. CDR3 sequence: CAILTDDRFYGYTF. The CDR3 DNA is TGTGCCATCCTTACGGACGACCGCTTTTATGGCTACACCTTC.

The chain has TRBV6-5 and TRBJ1-1; D is undetermined. This CDR3 region has 15 residues. V lost 7 bases and J 0 bases, leaving 15 bases between the germline ends. CDR1 MNHEY and CDR2 SVGAGI come from the germline V gene. This CDR3 reads CASTLYPGMNTEAFF. For the CDR3, the DNA is TGTGCCAGCACCTTATACCCGGGAATGAACACTGAAGCTTTCTTT.

The chain couples TRBV5-6 to TRBJ1-6; possible D gene TRBD1, 5 bases. Trimming cost V 6 bases and J 5 bases, with 12 bases left between them. The CDR3 is 14 amino acids. CDR1 and CDR2 (germline): SGHDT, YYEEEE. The CDR3 DNA reads TGTGCCAGCACCTACTCAGGGAATAATTCACCCCTCCACTTT. This encodes CASTYSGNNSPLHF.

This rearrangement joins TRBV28 to TRBJ2-7; TRBD2 might be the D (5 bases). The V end lost 7 bases, the J end lost 0 bases, and 10 bases lay between the germline ends. The CDR3 has 13 residues. Germline loops: CDR1 MDHEN, CDR2 SYDVKM. The CDR3 DNA reads as TGTGCCAGCACTGAGCGGAACTCCTACGAGCAGTACTTC. Translating it yields CASTERNSYEQYF.

This chain links TRBV11-2 with TRBJ1-5, with D unresolved. The CDR3 length is 16 residues. The V end was cut by 1 base, the J end by 6 bases, with 16 bases between. CDR1 and CDR2 (germline): SGHAT, FQNNGV. In nucleotides, the CDR3 is TGTGCCAGCAGCTTAGGAGGGCCCGGATCCAGTCAGCCCCAGCATTTT. It is translated as CASSLGGPGSSQPQHF.

This clone was detected only a few times. This chain connects TRBV6-5 to TRBJ1-6; D gene uncertain. The CDR3 totals 12 residues. The V gene's germline CDR1 is MNHEY and CDR2 SVGAGI. V lost 6 bases and J lost 16, with 16 bases in between. CDR3 region: CASRGAGTHLHF. Here the CDR3 DNA reads TGTGCCAGCAGAGGCGCGGGAACCCATCTCCACTTT.

This chain joins TRBV5-1 and TRBJ1-2, with 8 bases identical to TRBD1. This CDR3 is built from 14 residues. The V and J ends lost 0 bases and 3 bases, in that order; junction bases with no gene match: 1. Per the germline V gene, CDR1 is SGHRS and CDR2 is YFSETQ. CDR3: CASSLAGGDYGYTF. The CDR3 DNA follows: TGCGCCAGCAGCTTGGCAGGGGGCGACTATGGCTACACCTTC.

The genes are TRBV28 and TRBJ1-1; D uncertain. V lost 7 bases, J lost 0 bases, and 15 bases lay in between. The CDR3 is 15 residues long. Germline V gene sequence: CDR1 MDHEN, CDR2 SYDVKM. Here the CDR3 reads CASKTTSSMNTEAFF. The CDR3 DNA is TGTGCCAGCAAAACTACGAGCAGCATGAACACTGAAGCTTTCTTT. The variable domain in full, with the rest retrieved from reference TRBV28 and TRBJ1-1, is DVKVTQSSRYLVKRTGEKVFLECVQDMDHENMFWYRQDPGLGLRLIYFSYDVKMKEKGDIPEGYSVSREKKERFSLILESASTNQTSMYLCASKTTSSMNTEAFFGQGTRLTVV.

This rearrangement joins TRBV5-6 to TRBJ2-5, with D tentatively TRBD1 (5 bases). Germline V gene sequence: CDR1 SGHDT, CDR2 YYEEEE. Trimming left V 4 bases short and J 0 bases short, with 16 bases between. This CDR3 has 16 residues. CDR3 sequence reads: CASSQSPTEYQETQYF. CDR3 coding DNA: TGTGCCAGCAGCCAGTCCCCGACAGAGTACCAAGAGACCCAGTACTTC.

The genes are TRBV5-5 and TRBJ1-1; 9 positions agree with TRBD1. Germline V CDR1 and CDR2: SGHKS, YYEKEE (reference sequence). The CDR3 has 19 amino acids. V shed 1 base and J 1 base; nucleotides not matched to a gene: 14. The CDR3 coding sequence is TGTGCCAGCAGCTTGAACAGGGGGCAAAGTAGTTGGGCGAACACTGAAGCTTTCTTT. It translates to CASSLNRGQSSWANTEAFF.